This record covers a single T cell receptor beta chain. Its antigen is currently not known. Per-base qualities were not stored, and no clone one base away is much larger. Another Seattle source contributed samples from volunteer blood donors who had recovered from COVID-19. Collaborating institutions collected whole blood in K2EDTA tubes following their own protocols. For TCRbeta analysis, collaborators shipped samples in one of three forms: frozen whole blood, isolated PBMCs, or DNA extracted from either of those sample types. Trimming leaves V shorter by 0 bases and J shorter by 0 bases, with the junction holding 0 bases beyond the gene matches. The CDR3, from cysteine to phenylalanine, totals 15 residues. Of the read, only the CDR3 DNA is kept; its 45 bases are in frame from base 1. The germline V gene encodes CDR1 MNHEY and CDR2 SMNVEV (reference sequence). The data belong to a study of blood T cell repertoires in COVID-19 (dated by TCRdb to between 2020 and 2021). Background for the entire study: Samples covering the acute and convalescent phases of COVID-19 were provided by collaborators in the United States, Italy and Spain. The prospective study material was composed of cDNA or gDNA derived from T cells, B-cell-depleted T cells, or PBMCs. Subjects who had been exposed to COVID-19, were actively infected with it, or had recovered from it provided the deeply sampled blood TCRbeta repertoires that made up the dataset. The repertoires were released in a freely available public database meant as a resource for research on the immune response to SARS-CoV-2. Samples came from the ongoing ImmuneRACE study (first 160 participants) plus 1,254 subjects from 6 global collaborators. Nearly every sample came with metadata listing a de-identified subject ID, COVID-19 status, age in years and sex. Where HLA class I and class II types were available, the types were taken from metadata supplied by the sample provider, not from assay-based typing. Results the study describes overall, beyond this receptor: The quantity of clinical and demographic metadata differed by source and by participant and was supplied without curation.

The immunoSEQ Assay, a bias-controlled multiplex PCR, was used to amplify TCRbeta CDR3 regions from genomic DNA. Regarding the original processing steps: The number of nucleated cells in each sample was estimated by amplification of reference gene primers within the assay. To quantify the absolute abundance of each unique TCRbeta CDR3 rearrangement, sequence reads were collapsed and filtered. For each sample, productive Simpson clonality was calculated as the square root of Simpson's diversity index across productive rearrangements. TCRdb mirrors the immuneACCESS table, restricted to in-frame sequences. Some clones are absent from its copies; in checked studies, under half trace to an unresolved V gene, and the reason for the others is unknown. The V and J calls and clone size come from that table; D and trimming were worked out from the DNA. The sample table lists over 250,000 clones, about 85% of them with a count of one. Clones ranked in the top ten supply under 4.5% of the sample.

The material sequenced was peripheral blood. Here the chain combines TRBV27 and TRBJ1-1, with 8 junctional bases fitting TRBD1. The clonotype was recovered from a man aged 55 to 69 who had recovered from COVID-19. CDR3 reads: CASSLSTGVNTEAFF. The DNA sequence reads TGTGCCAGCAGTTTATCGACAGGGGTGAACACTGAAGCTTTCTTT.